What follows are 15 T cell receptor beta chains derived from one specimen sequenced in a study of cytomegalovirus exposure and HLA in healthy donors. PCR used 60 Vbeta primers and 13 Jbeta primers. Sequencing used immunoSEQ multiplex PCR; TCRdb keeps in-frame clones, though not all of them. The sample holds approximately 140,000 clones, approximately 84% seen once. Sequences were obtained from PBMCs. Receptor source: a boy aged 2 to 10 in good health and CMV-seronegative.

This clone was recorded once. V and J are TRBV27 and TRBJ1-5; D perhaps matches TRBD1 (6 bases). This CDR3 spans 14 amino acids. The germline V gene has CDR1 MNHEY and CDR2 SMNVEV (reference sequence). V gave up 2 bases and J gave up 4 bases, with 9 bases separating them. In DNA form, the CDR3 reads TGTGCCAGCAGTTTAGGGGGCCGAAATCAGCCCCAGCATTTT. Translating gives CASSLGGRNQPQHF.

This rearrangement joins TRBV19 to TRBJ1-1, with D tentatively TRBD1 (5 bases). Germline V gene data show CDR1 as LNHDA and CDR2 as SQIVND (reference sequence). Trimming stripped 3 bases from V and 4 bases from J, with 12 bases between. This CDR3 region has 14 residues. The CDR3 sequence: CASSMGRQGTEAFF. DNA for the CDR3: TGTGCCAGTAGTATGGGCCGGCAGGGCACTGAAGCTTTCTTT.

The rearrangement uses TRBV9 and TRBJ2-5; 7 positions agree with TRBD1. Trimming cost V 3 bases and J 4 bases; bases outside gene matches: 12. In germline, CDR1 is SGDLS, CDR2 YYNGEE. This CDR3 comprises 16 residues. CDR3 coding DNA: TGTGCCAGCAGCGCCCGACAGGGTTTGGTTGGAGAGACCCAGTACTTC. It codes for CASSARQGLVGETQYF.

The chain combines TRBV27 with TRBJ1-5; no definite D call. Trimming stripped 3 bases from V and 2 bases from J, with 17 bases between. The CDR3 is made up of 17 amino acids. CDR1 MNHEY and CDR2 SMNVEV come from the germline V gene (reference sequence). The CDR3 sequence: CASSFSLNDGGNQPQHF. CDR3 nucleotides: TGTGCCAGCAGTTTCAGCCTCAACGATGGAGGCAATCAGCCCCAGCATTTT.

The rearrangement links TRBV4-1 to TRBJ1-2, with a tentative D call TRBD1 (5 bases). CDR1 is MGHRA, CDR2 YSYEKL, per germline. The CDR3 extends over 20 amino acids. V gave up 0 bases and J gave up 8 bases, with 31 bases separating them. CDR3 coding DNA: TGCGCCAGCAGCCAAGAAGGTCTGAGAATACCAGGACCCTCTGGGGGGGGCTACACCTTC. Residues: CASSQEGLRIPGPSGGGYTF.

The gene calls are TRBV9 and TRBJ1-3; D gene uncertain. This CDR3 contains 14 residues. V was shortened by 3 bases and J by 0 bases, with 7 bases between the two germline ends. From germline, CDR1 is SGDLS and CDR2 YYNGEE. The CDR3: CASSAGLSGNTIYF. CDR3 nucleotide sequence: TGTGCCAGCAGCGCCGGTCTCTCTGGAAACACCATATATTTT.

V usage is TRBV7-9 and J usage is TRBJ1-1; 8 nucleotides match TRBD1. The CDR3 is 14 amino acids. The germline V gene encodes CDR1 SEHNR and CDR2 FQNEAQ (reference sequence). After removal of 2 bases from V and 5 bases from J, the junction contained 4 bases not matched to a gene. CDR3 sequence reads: CASSLQGARTEAFF. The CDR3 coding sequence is TGTGCCAGCAGCTTACAGGGGGCGAGGACTGAAGCTTTCTTT.

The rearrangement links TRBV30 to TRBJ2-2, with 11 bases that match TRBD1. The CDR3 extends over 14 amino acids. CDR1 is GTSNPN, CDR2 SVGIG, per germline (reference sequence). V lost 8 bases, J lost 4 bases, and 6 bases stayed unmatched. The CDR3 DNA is TGTGCCCGGGTAGGGACAGGGGGCACCGGGGAGCTGTTTTTT. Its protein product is CARVGTGGTGELFF.

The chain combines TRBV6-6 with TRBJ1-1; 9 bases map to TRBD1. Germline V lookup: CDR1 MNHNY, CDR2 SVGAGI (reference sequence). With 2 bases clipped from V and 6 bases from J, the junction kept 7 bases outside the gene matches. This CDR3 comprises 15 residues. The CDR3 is CASSYLQGARPEAFF. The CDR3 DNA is TGTGCCAGCAGTTACCTACAGGGGGCGAGACCTGAAGCTTTCTTT.

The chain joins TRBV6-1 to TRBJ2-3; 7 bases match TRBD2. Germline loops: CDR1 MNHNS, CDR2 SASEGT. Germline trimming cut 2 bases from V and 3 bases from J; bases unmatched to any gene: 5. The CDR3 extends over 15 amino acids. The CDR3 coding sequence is TGTGCCAGCAGTGAAATGGGCGGGGGAACAGATACGCAGTATTTT. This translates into CASSEMGGGTDTQYF.

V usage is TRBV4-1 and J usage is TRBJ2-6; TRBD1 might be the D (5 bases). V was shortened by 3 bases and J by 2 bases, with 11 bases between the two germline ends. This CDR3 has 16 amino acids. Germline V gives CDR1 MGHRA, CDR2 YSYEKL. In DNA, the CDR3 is TGCGCCAGCAGCCATCCGACAGTGACTGGGGCCAACGTCCTGACTTTC. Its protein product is CASSHPTVTGANVLTF.

Here the CDR3 reads CASTSTRARNSPLHF. CDR3 nucleotide sequence: TGCGCCAGCACCTCTACGCGGGCTAGGAATTCACCCCTCCACTTT. This sequence joins TRBV4-3 and TRBJ1-6; no definite D call. CDR3 length: 15 amino acids. Trimming cost V 7 bases and J 7 bases, with 17 bases left between them. Germline values: CDR1 LGHNA, CDR2 YSLEER.

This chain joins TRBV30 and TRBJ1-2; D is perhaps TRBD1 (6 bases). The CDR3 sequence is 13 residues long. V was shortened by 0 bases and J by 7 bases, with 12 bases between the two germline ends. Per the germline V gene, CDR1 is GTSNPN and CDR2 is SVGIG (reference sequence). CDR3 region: CAWSVGGAGGYTF. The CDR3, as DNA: TGTGCCTGGAGTGTGGGGGGGGCAGGTGGCTACACCTTC.

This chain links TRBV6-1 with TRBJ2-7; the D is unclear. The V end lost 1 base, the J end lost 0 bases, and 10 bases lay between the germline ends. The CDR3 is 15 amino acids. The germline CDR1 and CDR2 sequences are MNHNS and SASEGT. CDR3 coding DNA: TGTGCCAGCAGTGAAGAGGCAGGTGACTCCTACGAGCAGTACTTC. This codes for CASSEEAGDSYEQYF.

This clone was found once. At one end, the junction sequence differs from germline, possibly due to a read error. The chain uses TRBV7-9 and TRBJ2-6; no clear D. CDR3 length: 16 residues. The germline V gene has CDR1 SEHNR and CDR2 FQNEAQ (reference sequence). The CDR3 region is CSSSKTMNSGANVLTF. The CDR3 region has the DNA TGTTCCAGCAGCAAGACAATGAACTCTGGGGCCAACGTCCTGACTTTC.